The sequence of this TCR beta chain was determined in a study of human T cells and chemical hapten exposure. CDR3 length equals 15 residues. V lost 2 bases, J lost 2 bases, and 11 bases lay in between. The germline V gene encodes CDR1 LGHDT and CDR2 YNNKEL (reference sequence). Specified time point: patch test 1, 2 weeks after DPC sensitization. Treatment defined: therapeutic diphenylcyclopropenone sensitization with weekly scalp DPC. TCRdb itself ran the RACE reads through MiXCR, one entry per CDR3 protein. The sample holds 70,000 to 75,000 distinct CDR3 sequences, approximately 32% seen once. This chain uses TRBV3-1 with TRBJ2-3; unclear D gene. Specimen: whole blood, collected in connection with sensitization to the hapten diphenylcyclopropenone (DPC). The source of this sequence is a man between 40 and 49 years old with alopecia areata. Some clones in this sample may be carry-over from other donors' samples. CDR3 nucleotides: TGTGCCAGCAGCCAACAAGCTATCAACACAGATACGCAGTATTTT. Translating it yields CASSQQAINTDTQYF.